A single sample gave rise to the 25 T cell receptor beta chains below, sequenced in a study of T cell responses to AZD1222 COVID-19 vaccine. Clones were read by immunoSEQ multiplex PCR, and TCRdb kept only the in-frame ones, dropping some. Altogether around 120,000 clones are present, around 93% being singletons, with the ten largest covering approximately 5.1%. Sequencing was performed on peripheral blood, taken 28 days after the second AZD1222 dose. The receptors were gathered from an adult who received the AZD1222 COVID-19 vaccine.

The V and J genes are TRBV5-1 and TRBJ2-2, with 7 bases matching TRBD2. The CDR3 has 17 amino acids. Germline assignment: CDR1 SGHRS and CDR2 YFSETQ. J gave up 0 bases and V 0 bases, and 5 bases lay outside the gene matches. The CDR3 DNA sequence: TGCGCCAGCAGCTTGGAACCTAGCGGACCGAACACCGGGGAGCTGTTTTTT. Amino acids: CASSLEPSGPNTGELFF. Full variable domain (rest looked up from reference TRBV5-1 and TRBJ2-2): KAGVTQTPRYLIKTRGQQVTLSCSPISGHRSVSWYQQTPGQGLQFLFEYFSETQRNKGNFPGRFSGRQFSNSRSEMNVSTLELGDSALYLCASSLEPSGPNTGELFFGEGSRLTVL.

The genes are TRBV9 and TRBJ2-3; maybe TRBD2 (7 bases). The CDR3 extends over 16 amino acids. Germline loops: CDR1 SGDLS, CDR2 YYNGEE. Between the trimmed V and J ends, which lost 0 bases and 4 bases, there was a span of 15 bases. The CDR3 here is CASSVVGGRSPDTQYF. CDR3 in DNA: TGTGCCAGCAGCGTAGTCGGGGGGCGTTCACCAGATACGCAGTATTTT.

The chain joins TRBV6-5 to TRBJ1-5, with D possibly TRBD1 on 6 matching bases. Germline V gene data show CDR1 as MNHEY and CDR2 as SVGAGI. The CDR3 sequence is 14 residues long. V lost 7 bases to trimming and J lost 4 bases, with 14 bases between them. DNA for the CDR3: TGTGCCAGCACCCCTGACAGGCAGAATCAGCCCCAGCATTTT. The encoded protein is CASTPDRQNQPQHF.

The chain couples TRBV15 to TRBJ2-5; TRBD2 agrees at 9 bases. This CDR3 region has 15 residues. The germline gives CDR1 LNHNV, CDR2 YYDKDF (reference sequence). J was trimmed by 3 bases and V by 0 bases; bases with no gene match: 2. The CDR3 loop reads CATSRDGLAKETQYF. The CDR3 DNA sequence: TGTGCCACCAGCAGAGATGGACTAGCGAAAGAGACCCAGTACTTC.

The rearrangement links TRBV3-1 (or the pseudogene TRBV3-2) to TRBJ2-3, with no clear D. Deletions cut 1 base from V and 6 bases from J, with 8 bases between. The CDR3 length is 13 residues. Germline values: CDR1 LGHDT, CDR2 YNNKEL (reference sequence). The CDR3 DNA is TGTGCCAGCAGCCAAGCGGGTAAGGATACGCAGTATTTT. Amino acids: CASSQAGKDTQYF.

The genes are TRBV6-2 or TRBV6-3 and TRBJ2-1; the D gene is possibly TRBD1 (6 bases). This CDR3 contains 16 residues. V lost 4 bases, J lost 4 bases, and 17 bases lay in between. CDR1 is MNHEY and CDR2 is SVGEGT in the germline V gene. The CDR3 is CASSFSAGDPYNEQFF. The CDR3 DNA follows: TGTGCCAGCAGTTTTTCCGCAGGGGACCCTTACAATGAGCAGTTCTTC.

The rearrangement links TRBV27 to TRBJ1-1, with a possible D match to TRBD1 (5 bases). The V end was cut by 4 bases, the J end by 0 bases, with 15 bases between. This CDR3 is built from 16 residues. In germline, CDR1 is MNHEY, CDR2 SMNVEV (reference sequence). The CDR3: CASSWDLEGMNTEAFF. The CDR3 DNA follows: TGTGCCAGCAGTTGGGACCTAGAGGGCATGAACACTGAAGCTTTCTTT.

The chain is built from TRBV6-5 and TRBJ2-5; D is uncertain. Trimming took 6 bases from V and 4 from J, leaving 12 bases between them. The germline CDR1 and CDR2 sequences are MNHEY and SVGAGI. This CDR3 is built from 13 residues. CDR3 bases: TGTGCCAGCAGAAGCCGGGCGCTAGAGACCCAGTACTTC. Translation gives CASRSRALETQYF.

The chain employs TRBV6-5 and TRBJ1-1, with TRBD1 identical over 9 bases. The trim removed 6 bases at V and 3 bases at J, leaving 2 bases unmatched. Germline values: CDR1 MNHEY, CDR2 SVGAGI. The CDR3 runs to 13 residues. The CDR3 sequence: CASRQGADTEAFF. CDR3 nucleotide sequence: TGTGCCAGCAGACAGGGGGCTGACACTGAAGCTTTCTTT.

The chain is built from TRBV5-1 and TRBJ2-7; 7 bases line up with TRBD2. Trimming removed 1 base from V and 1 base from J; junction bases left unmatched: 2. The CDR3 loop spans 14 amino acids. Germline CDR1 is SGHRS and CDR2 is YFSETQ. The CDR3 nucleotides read TGCGCCAGCAGCTTGCAGCGGGGTTCCTACGAGCAGTACTTC. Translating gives CASSLQRGSYEQYF.

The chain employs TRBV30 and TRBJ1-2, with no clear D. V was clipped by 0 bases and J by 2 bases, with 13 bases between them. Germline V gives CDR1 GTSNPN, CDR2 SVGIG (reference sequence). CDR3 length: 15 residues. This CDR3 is CAWSVRQRTNYGYTF. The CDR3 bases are TGTGCCTGGAGTGTAAGGCAGCGCACCAACTATGGCTACACCTTC.

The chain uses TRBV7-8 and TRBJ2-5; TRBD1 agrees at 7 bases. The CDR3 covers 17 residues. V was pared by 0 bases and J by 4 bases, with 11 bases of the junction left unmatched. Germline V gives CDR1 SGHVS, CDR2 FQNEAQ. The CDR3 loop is CASSLALVVNRGETQYF. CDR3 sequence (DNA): TGTGCCAGCAGCTTAGCGCTCGTGGTAAACAGGGGAGAGACCCAGTACTTC.

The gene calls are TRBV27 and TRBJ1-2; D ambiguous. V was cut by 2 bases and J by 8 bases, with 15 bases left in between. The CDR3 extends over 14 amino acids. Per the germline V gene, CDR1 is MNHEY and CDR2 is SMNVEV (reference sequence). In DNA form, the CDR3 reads TGTGCCAGCAGTTTAACGGGGTCGACGCGAGGCTACACCTTC. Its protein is CASSLTGSTRGYTF.

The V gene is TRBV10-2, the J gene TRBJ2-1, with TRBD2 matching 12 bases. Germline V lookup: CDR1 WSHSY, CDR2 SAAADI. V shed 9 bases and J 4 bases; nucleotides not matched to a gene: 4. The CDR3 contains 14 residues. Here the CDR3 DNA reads TGCGCCAGTGTGACTAGCGGGAGATACAATGAGCAGTTCTTC. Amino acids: CASVTSGRYNEQFF.

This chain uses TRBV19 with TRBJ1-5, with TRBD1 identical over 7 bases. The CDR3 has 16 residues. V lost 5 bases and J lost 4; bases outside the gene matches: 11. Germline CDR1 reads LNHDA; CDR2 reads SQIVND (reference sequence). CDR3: CASSPYQTGLNQPQHF. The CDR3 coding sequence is TGTGCCAGTAGTCCGTACCAGACAGGGCTTAATCAGCCCCAGCATTTT.

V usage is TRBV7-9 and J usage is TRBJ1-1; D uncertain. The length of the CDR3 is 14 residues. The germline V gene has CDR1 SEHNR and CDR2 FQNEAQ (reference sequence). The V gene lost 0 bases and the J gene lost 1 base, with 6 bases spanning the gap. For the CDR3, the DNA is TGTGCCAGCAGCTTAGCGCTCGGGAACACTGAAGCTTTCTTT. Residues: CASSLALGNTEAFF.

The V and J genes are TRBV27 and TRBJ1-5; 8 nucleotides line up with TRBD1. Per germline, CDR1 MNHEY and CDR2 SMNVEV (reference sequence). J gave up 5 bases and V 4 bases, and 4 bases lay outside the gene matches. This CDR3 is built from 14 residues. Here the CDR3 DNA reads TGTGCCAGCAGTTCCAGGGGGCGCGATCAGCCCCAGCATTTT. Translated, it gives CASSSRGRDQPQHF.

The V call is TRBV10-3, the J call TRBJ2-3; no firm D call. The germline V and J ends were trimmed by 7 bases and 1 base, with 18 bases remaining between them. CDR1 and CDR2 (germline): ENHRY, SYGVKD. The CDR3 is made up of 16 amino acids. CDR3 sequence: CAITSDPYRGTDTQYF. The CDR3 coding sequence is TGTGCCATCACCTCTGATCCCTATAGAGGCACAGATACGCAGTATTTT.

As DNA, the CDR3 is TGTGCCAGCAGTTGGAGACTCGGCTACGAGCAGTACTTC. It codes for CASSWRLGYEQYF. The V call is TRBV27, the J call TRBJ2-7; no clear D. This CDR3 is built from 13 residues. Germline V gene data show CDR1 as MNHEY and CDR2 as SMNVEV (reference sequence). Deletions cut 4 bases from V and 3 bases from J, with 10 bases between.

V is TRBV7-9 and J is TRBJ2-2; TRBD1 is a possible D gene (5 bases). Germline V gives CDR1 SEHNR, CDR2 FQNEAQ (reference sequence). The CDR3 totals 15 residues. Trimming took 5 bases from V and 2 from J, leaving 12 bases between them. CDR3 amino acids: CASSRMDTNTGELFF. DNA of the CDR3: TGTGCCAGCAGCCGCATGGACACTAACACCGGGGAGCTGTTTTTT.

The CDR3: CASARGGSSYEQYF. CDR3 in DNA: TGTGCCAGCGCAAGGGGGGGGTCCTCCTACGAGCAGTACTTC. This chain connects TRBV7-2 to TRBJ2-7; maybe TRBD2 (7 bases). Germline CDR1 is SGHTA and CDR2 is FQGNSA. The CDR3 spans 14 residues. Trimming left V 8 bases short and J 0 bases short, with 14 bases between.

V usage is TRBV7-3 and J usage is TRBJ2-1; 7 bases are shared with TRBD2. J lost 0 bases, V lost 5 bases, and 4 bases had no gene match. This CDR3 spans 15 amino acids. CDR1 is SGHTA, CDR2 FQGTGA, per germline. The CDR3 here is CASSTSASSYNEQFF. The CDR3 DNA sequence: TGTGCCAGCAGCACTAGCGCCAGCTCCTACAATGAGCAGTTCTTC.

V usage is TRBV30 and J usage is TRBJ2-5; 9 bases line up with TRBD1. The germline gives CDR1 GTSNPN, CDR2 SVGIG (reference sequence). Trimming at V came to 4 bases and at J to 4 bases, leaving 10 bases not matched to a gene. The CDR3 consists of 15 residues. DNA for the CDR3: TGTGCCTGGAATCCGGGACAGGGTAGAGGAGAGACCCAGTACTTC. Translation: CAWNPGQGRGETQYF.

The CDR3 DNA reads TGTGCCAGTAGTATAGGCCCGGACACTGAAGCTTTCTTT. Translated, it gives CASSIGPDTEAFF. The J gene is TRBJ1-1, the V gene TRBV19, with D unresolved. Germline V lookup: CDR1 LNHDA, CDR2 SQIVND (reference sequence). V lost 1 base, J lost 3 bases, and 6 bases lay in between. The CDR3 has 13 residues.

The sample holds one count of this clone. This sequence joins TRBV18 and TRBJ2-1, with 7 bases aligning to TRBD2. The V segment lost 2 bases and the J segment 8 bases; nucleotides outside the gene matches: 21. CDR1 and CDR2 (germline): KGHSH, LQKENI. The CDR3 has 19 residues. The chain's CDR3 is CASSPMVGNLAGQGDEQFF. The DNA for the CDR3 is TGTGCCAGCTCACCAATGGTCGGTAACTTAGCGGGTCAGGGAGATGAGCAGTTCTTC.